This T cell receptor beta chain was sequenced during a study of neurological immune-mediated disorders. MiXCR, run by TCRdb on the 5' RACE reads, gives a single entry per CDR3 protein. The top ten hold roughly 5% of the sample, which has under 85,000 distinct CDR3 sequences, around 5.1% seen once. Overall study results and limits: For the multiple sclerosis repertoire cluster, no association with any clinical or MRI feature was found.

Trimming took 3 bases from V and 1 from J; bases not matched to a gene: 3. Germline V lookup: CDR1 SGHRS, CDR2 YFSETQ. The CDR3 length is 15 residues. Ten or more counts support this clonotype. Its antigen remains unknown. The rearrangement links TRBV5-1 to TRBJ2-3; the match to TRBD2 covers 9 bases. The sequenced sample was PBMCs. This receptor was obtained from a human donor with multiple sclerosis. The donor label of this sample is uncertain. CDR3 coding DNA: TGCGCCAGCAGCTCGACTAGCGGTGGCACAGATACGCAGTATTTT. This gives the protein CASSSTSGGTDTQYF.